This T cell receptor beta chain emerged from a study of CD8 T cells in ankylosing spondylitis. TCRdb called the 5' RACE reads again in MiXCR, with one record for every CDR3 protein. Here the sample spans 150,000 to 200,000 distinct CDR3 sequences, 10% to 15% being singletons. Germline lookup yields CDR1 SGHDT and CDR2 YYEEEE. This CDR3 comprises 17 residues. The V gene end was trimmed by 2 bases and the J gene end by 2 bases; junction bases not matched to a gene: 8. General study findings and limits: Ankylosing spondylitis blood appeared to be characterized by a TCR beta motif of eight highly homologous variants. Reportedly, matched ankylosing spondylitis synovial fluid was significantly enriched for disease-linked clones.

This clonotype was observed at least ten times. What it recognizes is unknown. Sequencing input: blood, either unsorted or a sorted T cell fraction (not recorded which). The source of this sequence is a female donor with ankylosing spondylitis or in good health (not recorded which). The rearrangement links TRBV5-6 to TRBJ1-5; 9 bases fit TRBD1. The CDR3 spells CASSFSDRGLGNQPQHF. CDR3 nucleotides: TGTGCCAGCAGCTTCTCGGACAGGGGACTTGGCAATCAGCCCCAGCATTTT.